This entry lists 11 T cell receptor beta chains sequenced from one sample in a study of T-cell reconstitution after alpha-beta-depleted transplantation in children. It was with unique molecular identifiers that the TCRbeta library was prepared. TCRdb reprocessed the PCR reads with MiXCR, giving one entry per CDR3 protein. The sample records over 150,000 distinct CDR3 sequences, about 14% being singletons. Sequencing was performed on PBMCs from the stem cell graft donor, taken from the stem cell graft. Source of these receptors: a human donor who donated a stem cell graft to a child with acute lymphoblastic leukemia.

Ten or more counts support this clonotype. The V and J genes are TRBV5-5 and TRBJ1-2, with 12 bases identical to TRBD1. The CDR3 spans 15 residues. Germline V gives CDR1 SGHKS, CDR2 YYEKEE (reference sequence). V shed 4 bases, J shed 6 bases, and the junction held 7 bases outside the gene matches. In nucleotides, the CDR3 is TGTGCCAGCAGCCCGACCGGGACAGGGGGCCATGGCTACACCTTC. This gives the protein CASSPTGTGGHGYTF. Looking up the rest from reference TRBV5-5 and TRBJ1-2 gives the full variable domain: DAGVTQSPTHLIKTRGQQVTLRCSPISGHKSVSWYQQVLGQGPQFIFQYYEKEERGRGNFPDRFSARQFPNYSSELNVNALLLGDSALYLCASSPTGTGGHGYTFGSGTRLTVV.

The chain joins TRBV7-8 to TRBJ2-4; D remains ambiguous. The CDR3 covers 14 residues. Looked up from germline, CDR1 is SGHVS and CDR2 is FQNEAQ. The V end lost 5 bases, the J end lost 0 bases, and 8 bases lay between the germline ends. In nucleotides, the CDR3 is TGTGCCAGCAGCCCAGAGATAGCCAAAAACATTCAGTACTTC. Protein sequence: CASSPEIAKNIQYF.

V usage is TRBV25-1 and J usage is TRBJ2-7; unclear D gene. Trimming took 4 bases from V and 4 from J, leaving 11 bases between them. This CDR3 is 13 amino acids long. Germline V gives CDR1 MGHDK, CDR2 SYGVNS. This chain's CDR3 is CASSGVYEYEQYF. As DNA, the CDR3 is TGTGCCAGCAGTGGGGTCTATGAATACGAGCAGTACTTC.

The chain couples TRBV12-3 or TRBV12-4 to TRBJ1-2; maybe TRBD1 (6 bases). V gave up 3 bases and J gave up 4 bases, with 9 bases separating them. This CDR3 has 13 residues. The CDR3 spells CASSFSGVYGYTF. The DNA for the CDR3 is TGTGCCAGCAGTTTCTCAGGGGTCTATGGCTACACCTTC.

The chain is built from TRBV7-9 and TRBJ2-7, with TRBD2 identical over 10 bases. Germline CDR1 and CDR2: SEHNR and FQNEAQ (reference sequence). The CDR3 consists of 17 residues. V gave up 3 bases and J gave up 1 base; unmatched junction bases: 9. The CDR3 DNA is TGTGCCAGCAGCTTCAAAGCGGGAGGGCCGGTTTCCTACGAGCAGTACTTC. This gives the protein CASSFKAGGPVSYEQYF. Based on the CDR3 plus reference TRBV7-9 and TRBJ2-7, the full variable domain is DTGVSQNPRHKITKRGQNVTFRCDPISEHNRLYWYRQTLGQGPEFLTYFQNEAQLEKSRLLSDRFSAERPKGSFSTLEIQRTEQGDSAMYLCASSFKAGGPVSYEQYFGPGTRLTVT.

This clonotype was found many times. The rearrangement uses TRBV10-3 and TRBJ2-5; D is possibly TRBD2 (6 bases). Germline V gene data show CDR1 as ENHRY and CDR2 as SYGVKD. V was trimmed by 6 bases and J by 0 bases, leaving 8 bases between them. This CDR3 is built from 13 residues. The DNA of the CDR3 is TGTGCCATCAGGGGCGGGAACCAAGAGACCCAGTACTTC. Its translation is CAIRGGNQETQYF.

This clonotype was found many times. This chain links TRBV11-2 with TRBJ2-7, with a possible D match to TRBD1 (6 bases). V lost 2 bases, J lost 0 bases, and 11 bases lay in between. CDR1 and CDR2 (germline): SGHAT, FQNNGV. CDR3 size: 15 residues. The chain's CDR3 is CASSLSYRASYEQYF. Written as DNA, the CDR3 is TGTGCCAGCAGCTTAAGTTACAGGGCCTCCTACGAGCAGTACTTC.

The table lists this clonotype with many counts. An end of the junction differs from the germline gene, which may be a read error. V is TRBV27 and J is TRBJ2-1, with unresolved D. Germline CDR1 is MNHEY and CDR2 is SMNVEV (reference sequence). This CDR3 is built from 14 residues. CDR3 region: CASSLASSSNEQFF. In DNA form, the CDR3 reads TGTGCCAGCAGTTTGGCTAGTTCCTCCAATGAGCAGTTCTTC.

This clonotype came up many times. The chain uses TRBV20-1 and TRBJ2-1, with D possibly being TRBD2 (5 bases). Trimming removed 6 bases from V and 6 bases from J, with 12 bases in between. Germline V gene data show CDR1 as DFQATT and CDR2 as SNEGSKA (reference sequence). The CDR3 sequence is 12 residues long. CDR3 DNA: TGCAGTGCGCCTCTAGCTACCAATGAGCAGTTCTTC. Protein product: CSAPLATNEQFF.

This clonotype was recorded many times. The chain is built from TRBV20-1 and TRBJ2-1, with TRBD2 matching 10 bases. The trim removed 0 bases at V and 7 bases at J, leaving 9 bases unmatched. The V gene's germline CDR1 is DFQATT and CDR2 SNEGSKA (reference sequence). The CDR3 extends over 16 amino acids. The CDR3 is CSARDLGSGRLNEQFF. The CDR3 nucleotides are TGCAGTGCTAGAGATTTGGGTAGCGGGAGGTTGAATGAGCAGTTCTTC.

The sample holds many counts of this clonotype. The chain uses TRBV27 and TRBJ1-6; D may be TRBD1 (5 bases). The CDR3 covers 15 residues. The V and J ends lost 4 bases and 5 bases respectively, with 12 bases between them. CDR1 and CDR2 from the germline V gene are MNHEY and SMNVEV (reference sequence). CDR3 loop: CASSSGFPNNSPLHF. The DNA of the CDR3 is TGTGCCAGCAGTTCAGGGTTCCCCAATAATTCACCCCTCCACTTT.